This T cell receptor (beta chain) was recovered during a study of CXCR3-negative and CXCR3-positive naive CD8 T cells. For the study at large: Cumulative TRB read yield was approximately 135 million, averaging about 1.5 +/- 0.3 million per library. The study's findings and limits: The study found more hydrophobic TRB CDR3s in CXCR3-positive naive cells than in CXCR3-negative naive cells.

On this clonotype: Its target is not known.

The CDR3 runs to 16 residues. The TRB libraries of cDNA were built by UMI-labeled 5' RACE. TCRdb derives one entry per CDR3 protein from the 5' RACE reads, leaving out DNA. The sample totals some 54,000 distinct CDR3 sequences; its top ten clones hold approximately 0.5%. The origin of this receptor is a human donor in good health. Some clones in this sample may be carry-over from other donors' samples. This chain joins TRBV12-3 or TRBV12-4 and TRBJ2-1. Specimen: naive CXCR3+ CD8+ T cells from blood. Specified subset: CD45RO-CCR7+CD27+CD95- naive CD8+ T cells expressing CXCR3 (TNR3+). Here the CDR3 reads CASSFHVGSSYNEQFF.